This entry describes one T cell receptor beta chain. This CDR3 comprises 15 residues. V was shortened by 1 base and J by 2 bases, with 13 bases between the two germline ends. Per the germline V gene, CDR1 is SGHDT and CDR2 is YYEEEE. These data are taken from a study of blood T cell repertoires in COVID-19. Original methodology: Reference gene primer amplification in the assay estimated nucleated cell counts. The protocol was immunoSEQ multiplex PCR, while the TCRdb copy is restricted to in-frame clones and leaves out a portion. For V, J and clone size, that table is used; D and trimming come from the DNA. The sample yields 200,000 to 250,000 clones, about nine tenths seen once.

This chain uses TRBV5-6 with TRBJ2-7; tentatively, D is TRBD2 (5 bases). The receptor was derived from a man aged 25-45 years with COVID-19, enrolled during active disease. The sequenced material came from peripheral blood. CDR3 in amino acids: CASSLYRTGTYEQYF. The CDR3 DNA follows: TGTGCCAGCAGCTTGTACCGGACTGGCACCTACGAGCAGTACTTC.